This T cell receptor beta chain was obtained from a study of T cells after yellow fever vaccination. Study-wide findings and caveats: A large majority of primary-vaccination clones showed up again after the booster (approximately 95% CD4, 85% to 90% CD8). The secondary response showed a weaker magnitude and a faster peak, day 5 versus 15.

Synthesis of TCR cDNA relied on 5'RACE template switching, which attached a universal primer site and UMIs. TCRdb re-derived calls from the 5' RACE reads in MiXCR, one entry per CDR3 protein. The table has 85,000 to 100,000 distinct CDR3 sequences, about 6% seen once. With regard to this clonotype: Its matching antigen is unknown.

With 1 base removed from V and 4 bases from J, the gap between germline ends came to 8 bases. This CDR3 has 14 residues. Germline V gene data show CDR1 as LNHDA and CDR2 as SQIVND (reference sequence). This receptor was taken from a man younger than 35 who received the YFV17D yellow fever vaccine. The rearrangement uses TRBV19 and TRBJ2-1, with D possibly being TRBD2 (6 bases). Sequenced material: CD8+ T cells sorted from PBMCs, taken 10 days after the yellow fever booster vaccination. As DNA, the CDR3 is TGTGCCAGTAGTATAGGCGGGGCATACAATGAGCAGTTCTTC. Translating gives CASSIGGAYNEQFF. Drawing the rest from reference TRBV19 and TRBJ2-1, the complete variable domain is DGGITQSPKYLFRKEGQNVTLSCEQNLNHDAMYWYRQDPGQGLRLIYYSQIVNDFQKGDIAEGYSVSREKKESFPLTVTSAQKNPTAFYLCASSIGGAYNEQFFGPGTRLTVL.